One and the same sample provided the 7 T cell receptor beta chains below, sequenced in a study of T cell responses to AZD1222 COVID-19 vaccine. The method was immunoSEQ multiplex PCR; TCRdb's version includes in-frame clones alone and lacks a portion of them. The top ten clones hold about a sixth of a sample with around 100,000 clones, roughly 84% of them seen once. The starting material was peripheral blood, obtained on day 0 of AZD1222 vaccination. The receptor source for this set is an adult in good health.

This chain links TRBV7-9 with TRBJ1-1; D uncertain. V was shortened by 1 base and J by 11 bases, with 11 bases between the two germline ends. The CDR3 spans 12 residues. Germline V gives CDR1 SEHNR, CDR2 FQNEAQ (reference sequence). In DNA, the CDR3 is TGTGCCAGCAGCTTAGAGGGCTATGGGGCTTTCTTT. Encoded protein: CASSLEGYGAFF.

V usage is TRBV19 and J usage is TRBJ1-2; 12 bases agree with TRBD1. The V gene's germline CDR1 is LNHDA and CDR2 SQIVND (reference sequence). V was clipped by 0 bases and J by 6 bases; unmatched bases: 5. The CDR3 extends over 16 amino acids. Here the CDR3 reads CASSIDRDRGLNGYTF. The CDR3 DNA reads TGTGCCAGTAGTATAGACCGGGACAGGGGGCTGAATGGCTACACCTTC.

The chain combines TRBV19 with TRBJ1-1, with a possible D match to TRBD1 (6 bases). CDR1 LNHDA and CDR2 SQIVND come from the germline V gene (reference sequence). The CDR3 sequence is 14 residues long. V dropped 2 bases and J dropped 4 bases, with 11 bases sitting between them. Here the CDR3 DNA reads TGTGCCAGTAGTATAAGGGGGAGGGGCACTGAAGCTTTCTTT. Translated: CASSIRGRGTEAFF.

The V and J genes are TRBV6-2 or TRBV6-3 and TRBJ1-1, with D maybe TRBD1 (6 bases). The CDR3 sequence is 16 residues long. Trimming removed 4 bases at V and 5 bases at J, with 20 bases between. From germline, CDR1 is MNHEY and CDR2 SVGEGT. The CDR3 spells CASSLYRDTLGTEAFF. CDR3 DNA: TGTGCCAGCAGTTTATATCGGGACACCCTTGGGACTGAAGCTTTCTTT.

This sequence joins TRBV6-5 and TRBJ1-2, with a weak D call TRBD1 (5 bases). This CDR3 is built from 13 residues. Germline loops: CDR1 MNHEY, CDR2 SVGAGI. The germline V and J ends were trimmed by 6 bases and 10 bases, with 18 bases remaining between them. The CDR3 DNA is TGTGCCAGCAGCTTTAGTGAGTGGGACTCCTACACCTTC. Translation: CASSFSEWDSYTF.

Here the CDR3 reads CASSLSGTSAPNLHF. As DNA, the CDR3 is TGTGCCAGCAGCTTGTCTGGTACGTCGGCTCCAAATCTCCACTTT. The rearrangement uses TRBV5-4 and TRBJ1-6, with D unclear. Germline CDR1 reads SGHNT; CDR2 reads YYREEE (reference sequence). The V end lost 1 base, the J end lost 16 bases, and 21 bases lay between the germline ends. The CDR3 contains 15 residues. Full variable domain (remainder filled in from reference TRBV5-4 and TRBJ1-6): ETGVTQSPTHLIKTRGQQVTLRCSSQSGHNTVSWYQQALGQGPQFIFQYYREEENGRGNFPPRFSGLQFPNYSSELNVNALELDDSALYLCASSLSGTSAPNLHFGNGTRLTVT.

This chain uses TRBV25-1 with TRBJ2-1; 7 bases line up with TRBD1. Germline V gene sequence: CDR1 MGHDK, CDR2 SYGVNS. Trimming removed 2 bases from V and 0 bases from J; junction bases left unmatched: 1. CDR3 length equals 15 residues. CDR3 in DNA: TGTGCCAGCAGTGAAGACAGGGTCTCCTACAATGAGCAGTTCTTC. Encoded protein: CASSEDRVSYNEQFF.